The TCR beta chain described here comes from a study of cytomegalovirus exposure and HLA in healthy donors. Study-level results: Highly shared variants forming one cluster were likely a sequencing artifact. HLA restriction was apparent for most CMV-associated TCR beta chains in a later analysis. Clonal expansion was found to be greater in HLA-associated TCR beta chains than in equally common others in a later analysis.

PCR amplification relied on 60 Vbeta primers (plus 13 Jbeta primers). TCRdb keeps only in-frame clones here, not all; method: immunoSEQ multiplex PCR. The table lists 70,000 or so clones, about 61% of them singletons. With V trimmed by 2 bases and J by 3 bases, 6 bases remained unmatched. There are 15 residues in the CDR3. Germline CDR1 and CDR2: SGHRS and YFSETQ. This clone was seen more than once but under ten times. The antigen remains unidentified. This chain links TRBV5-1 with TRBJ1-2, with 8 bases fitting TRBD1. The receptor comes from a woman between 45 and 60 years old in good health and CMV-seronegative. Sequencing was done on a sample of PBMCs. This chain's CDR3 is CASSLPGGSDYGYTF. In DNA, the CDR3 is TGCGCCAGCAGCTTACCAGGGGGCAGTGACTATGGCTACACCTTC. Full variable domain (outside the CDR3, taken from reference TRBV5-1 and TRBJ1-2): KAGVTQTPRYLIKTRGQQVTLSCSPISGHRSVSWYQQTPGQGLQFLFEYFSETQRNKGNFPGRFSGRQFSNSRSEMNVSTLELGDSALYLCASSLPGGSDYGYTFGSGTRLTVV.